The next 7 T cell receptor beta chains were all read from a single sample in a study of blood T cells in healthy people across ages. The use of a sample-barcoded 5' primer and a J-beta primer mix characterized a second PCR of about 6 to 12 cycles. TCRdb independently ran MiXCR on the 5' RACE reads; one entry per CDR3 protein. Of about 620,000 distinct CDR3 sequences in the sample, around 21% were seen once. The sample consisted of blood. The receptors originated from a man between 65 and 80 years old in good health.

This sequence joins TRBV6-5 and TRBJ2-1, with D possibly TRBD2 on 6 matching bases. V was clipped by 6 bases and J by 7 bases, with 19 bases between them. The germline V gene has CDR1 MNHEY and CDR2 SVGAGI. The CDR3 has 15 amino acids. In DNA, the CDR3 is TGTGCCAGCAGCCTTTCCGGGAGTAGTGGGAATGAGCAGTTCTTC. Translated, it gives CASSLSGSSGNEQFF.

This clonotype was seen ten or more times. The chain couples TRBV28 to TRBJ2-4; 7 bases map to TRBD1. This CDR3 contains 13 residues. Germline values: CDR1 MDHEN, CDR2 SYDVKM. V was clipped by 3 bases and J by 7 bases; unmatched bases: 3. The CDR3 DNA is TGTGCCAGCAGTTTGGACAGGAGGAACATTCAGTACTTC. Translation: CASSLDRRNIQYF.

V usage is TRBV20-1 and J usage is TRBJ2-3, with 10 bases matching TRBD2. The CDR3 consists of 16 residues. The germline CDR1 and CDR2 sequences are DFQATT and SNEGSKA (reference sequence). V shed 5 bases, J shed 0 bases, and the junction held 8 bases outside the gene matches. In DNA form, the CDR3 reads TGCAGTGCTTCCGGGACTAGCGCCTCAAGCACAGATACGCAGTATTTT. It specifies CSASGTSASSTDTQYF.

The rearrangement uses TRBV12-5 and TRBJ2-2; a weak D match, TRBD1 (6 bases). Germline V gene lookup returns CDR1 LGHNT and CDR2 FRNRAP. Trimming stripped 3 bases from V and 1 base from J, with 12 bases between. This CDR3 has 16 amino acids. CDR3 loop: CASGFGDTMNTGELFF. The CDR3 DNA reads TGTGCTAGTGGTTTTGGGGACACTATGAACACCGGGGAGCTGTTTTTT.

CDR3 sequence reads: CASRGQSGTGELFF. The CDR3 DNA follows: TGTGCCTCCAGGGGACAGTCGGGAACCGGGGAGCTGTTTTTT. V is TRBV11-1 and J is TRBJ2-2; 7 bases agree with TRBD1. V was clipped by 11 bases and J by 5 bases; unmatched bases: 11. Germline V gives CDR1 SGHAT, CDR2 FQDESV (reference sequence). The CDR3 length is 14 residues.

The sample holds a few counts of this clonotype. In nucleotides, the CDR3 is TGTGCCAGCAGCGTAGACTCAGGGGTGTTCACCGGGGAGCTGTTTTTT. Its translation: CASSVDSGVFTGELFF. The chain employs TRBV9 and TRBJ2-2, with D possibly being TRBD1 (6 bases). V lost 0 bases and J lost 4, with 13 bases in between. In germline, CDR1 is SGDLS, CDR2 YYNGEE. The CDR3 runs 16 residues.

V is TRBV30 and J is TRBJ2-6; possible D gene TRBD2, 5 bases. The V end lost 1 base, the J end lost 3 bases, and 7 bases lay between the germline ends. Per germline, CDR1 GTSNPN and CDR2 SVGIG (reference sequence). This CDR3 region has 14 residues. The CDR3 DNA reads as TGTGCCTGGAGTGGAGGGAGTGGGGCCAACGTCCTGACTTTC. It translates to CAWSGGSGANVLTF. The complete variable domain, with remaining parts taken from reference TRBV30 and TRBJ2-6, reads SQTIHQWPATLVQPVGSPLSLECTVEGTSNPNLYWYRQAAGRGLQLLFYSVGIGQISSEVPQNLSASRPQDRQFILSSKKLLLSDSGFYLCAWSGGSGANVLTFGAGSRLTVL.